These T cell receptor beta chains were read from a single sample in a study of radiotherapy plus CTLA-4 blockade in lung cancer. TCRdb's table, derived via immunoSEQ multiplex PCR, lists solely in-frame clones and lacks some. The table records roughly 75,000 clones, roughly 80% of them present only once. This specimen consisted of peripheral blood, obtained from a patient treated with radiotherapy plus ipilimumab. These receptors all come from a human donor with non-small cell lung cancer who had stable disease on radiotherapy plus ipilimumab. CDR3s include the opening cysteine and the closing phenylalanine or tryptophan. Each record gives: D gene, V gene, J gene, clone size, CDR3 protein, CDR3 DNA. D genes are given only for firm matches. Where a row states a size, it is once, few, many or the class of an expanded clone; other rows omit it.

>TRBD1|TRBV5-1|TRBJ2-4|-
CASSQGQRQNIQYF
TGCGCCAGCAGCCAGGGACAGCGACAAAACATTCAGTACTTC
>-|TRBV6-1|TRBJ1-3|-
CASSDWAPGSSSGNTIYF
TGTGCCAGCAGTGACTGGGCCCCAGGATCCTCGTCTGGAAACACCATATATTTT
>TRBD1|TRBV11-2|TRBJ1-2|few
CASSDESGGSGYTF
TGTGCCAGCAGCGACGAATCAGGGGGGAGTGGCTACACCTTC
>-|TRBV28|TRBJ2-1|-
CASSLLGSYNEQFF
TGTGCCAGCAGTTTATTGGGATCCTACAATGAGCAGTTCTTC
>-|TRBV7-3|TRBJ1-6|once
CASSPGLNSPLHF
TGTGCCAGCAGCCCGGGACTAAATTCACCCCTCCACTTT
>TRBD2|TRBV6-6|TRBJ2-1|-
CASSYQGRGGGNEQFF
TGTGCCAGCAGTTACCAGGGGCGGGGGGGTGGTAATGAGCAGTTCTTC
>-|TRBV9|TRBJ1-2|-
CASALGSGRRGYTF
TGTGCCAGCGCCCTGGGGAGTGGACGTCGGGGCTACACCTTC
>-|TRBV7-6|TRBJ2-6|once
CASSPIGGRVGANVLTF
TGTGCCAGCAGCCCGATAGGGGGGCGAGTTGGGGCCAACGTCCTGACTTTC
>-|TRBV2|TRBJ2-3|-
CASKSQDTQYF
TGTGCCAGCAAGAGTCAAGATACGCAGTATTTT
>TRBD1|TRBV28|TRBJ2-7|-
CATVGTVRLYEQYF
TGTGCCACCGTCGGGACAGTTCGTCTCTACGAGCAGTACTTC
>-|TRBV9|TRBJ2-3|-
CASSVDSEADTQYF
TGTGCCAGCAGCGTAGATTCCGAGGCAGATACGCAGTATTTT
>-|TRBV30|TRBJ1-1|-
CAWSAMGRGLQAFF
TGTGCCTGGAGTGCCATGGGGCGGGGGCTACAAGCTTTCTTT
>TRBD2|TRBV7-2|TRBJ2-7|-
CASSLSGRSYEQYF
TGTGCCAGCAGCCTTAGCGGGCGCTCCTACGAGCAGTACTTC
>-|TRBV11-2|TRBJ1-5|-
CASSLIGVGQPQHF
TGTGCCAGCAGCTTAATAGGGGTGGGCCAGCCCCAGCATTTT
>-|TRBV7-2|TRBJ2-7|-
CASSLGRRETTARYF
TGTGCCAGCAGCTTAGGTCGGCGGGAAACCACCGCTAGGTACTTC
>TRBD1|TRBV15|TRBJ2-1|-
CATSDRGHGNEQFF
TGTGCCACCAGCGACAGGGGGCATGGGAATGAGCAGTTCTTC
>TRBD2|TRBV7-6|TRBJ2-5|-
CASSPGLAGVETQYF
TGTGCCAGCAGCCCCGGACTAGCGGGGGTAGAGACCCAGTACTTC
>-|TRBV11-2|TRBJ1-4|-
CASSYTIGSANEKLFF
TGTGCCAGCAGTTACACGATCGGATCGGCTAATGAAAAACTGTTTTTT
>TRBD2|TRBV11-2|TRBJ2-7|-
CASSFTSGAGGQYF
TGTGCCAGCAGCTTTACATCGGGAGCGGGAGGGCAGTACTTC
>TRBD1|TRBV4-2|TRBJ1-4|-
CASSQDSRGPNEKLFF
TGTGCCAGCAGCCAAGATTCCAGGGGGCCAAATGAAAAACTGTTTTTT
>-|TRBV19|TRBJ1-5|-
CASSIRDLTNSQHF
TGTGCCAGTAGTATCCGGGACCTCACTAACTCCCAGCATTTT
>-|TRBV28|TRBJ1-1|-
CATTQNTEAFF
TGTGCCACAACCCAGAACACTGAAGCTTTCTTT
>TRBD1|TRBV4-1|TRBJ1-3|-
CASSRGTGTGSRNTIYF
TGCGCCAGCAGCCGAGGCACCGGGACAGGGAGTCGAAACACCATATATTTT
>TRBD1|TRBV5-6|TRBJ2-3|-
CASSPLGGLTDTQYF
TGTGCCAGCAGCCCATTAGGGGGCCTCACAGATACGCAGTATTTT
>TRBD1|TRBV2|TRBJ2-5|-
CASVRTGGLGTQYF
TGTGCCAGCGTTCGGACAGGGGGCTTAGGGACCCAGTACTTC
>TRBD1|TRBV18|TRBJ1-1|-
CASSPQGANTEAFF
TGTGCCAGCTCACCACAGGGGGCGAACACTGAAGCTTTCTTT
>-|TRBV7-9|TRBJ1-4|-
CASSPTEPNEKLFF
TGTGCCAGCAGCCCCACAGAGCCTAATGAAAAACTGTTTTTT
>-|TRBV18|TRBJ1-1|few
CASSGGGGMNTEAFF
TGTGCCAGCTCAGGAGGGGGGGGTATGAACACTGAAGCTTTCTTT
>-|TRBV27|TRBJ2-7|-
CASSLGQINYEQYF
TGTGCCAGCAGTTTGGGGCAGATTAACTACGAGCAGTACTTC
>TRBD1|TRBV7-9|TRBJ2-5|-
CASSFTGARETQYF
TGTGCCAGCAGCTTCACAGGGGCGAGGGAGACCCAGTACTTC
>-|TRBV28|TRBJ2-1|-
CASTGGGEQFF
TGTGCCAGTACTGGAGGTGGTGAGCAGTTCTTC
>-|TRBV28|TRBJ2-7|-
CASSFGGGTYEQYF
TGTGCCAGCAGTTTTGGGGGGGGCACCTACGAGCAGTACTTC
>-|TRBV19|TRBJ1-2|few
CASIGTASSGGYTF
TGTGCCAGTATAGGGACTGCCTCGTCGGGAGGCTACACCTTC
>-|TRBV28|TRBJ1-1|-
CASRGSRGGVAEAFF
TGTGCCAGCAGGGGCTCGAGGGGGGGCGTCGCTGAAGCTTTCTTT
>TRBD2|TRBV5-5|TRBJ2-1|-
CASSRLAGGSAGNEQFF
TGTGCCAGCAGTCGACTAGCGGGCGGCTCCGCGGGCAATGAGCAGTTCTTC
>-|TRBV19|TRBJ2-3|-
CASSIRPPRDTQYF
TGTGCCAGTAGTATCCGGCCCCCCAGAGATACGCAGTATTTT
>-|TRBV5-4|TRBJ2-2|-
CASSLVPRGNTGELFF
TGTGCCAGCAGCTTGGTTCCGCGGGGGAACACCGGGGAGCTGTTTTTT
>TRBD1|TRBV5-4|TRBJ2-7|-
CASSPGDRGIYEQYF
TGTGCCAGCAGCCCCGGGGACAGGGGCATCTACGAGCAGTACTTC
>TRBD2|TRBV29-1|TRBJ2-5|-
CSVVTSGAGETQYF
TGCAGCGTGGTGACTAGCGGAGCGGGAGAGACCCAGTACTTC
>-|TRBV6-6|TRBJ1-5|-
CASSYSIMEPQHF
TGTGCCAGCAGTTACTCCATTATGGAGCCCCAGCATTTT
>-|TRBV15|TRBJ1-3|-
CATSRDSFPGNTIYF
TGTGCCACCAGCAGAGATTCCTTTCCTGGAAACACCATATATTTT
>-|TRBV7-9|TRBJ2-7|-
CASSLKIGQSYEQYF
TGTGCCAGCAGCTTAAAAATTGGACAGAGCTACGAGCAGTACTTC
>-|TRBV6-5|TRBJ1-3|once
CASSMRRSSGNTIYF
TGTGCCAGCAGCATGCGCAGGAGCTCTGGAAACACCATATATTTT
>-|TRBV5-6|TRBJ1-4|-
CASSFGDLREKLFF
TGTGCCAGCAGCTTTGGAGACTTGCGAGAAAAACTGTTTTTT
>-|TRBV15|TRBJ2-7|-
CATSRDLSERYEQYF
TGTGCCACCAGCAGAGATCTGTCGGAAAGATACGAGCAGTACTTC
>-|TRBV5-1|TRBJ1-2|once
CASSLAELYGYTF
TGCGCCAGCAGCTTGGCGGAGCTCTATGGCTACACCTTC
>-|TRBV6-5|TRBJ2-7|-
CASRPWTDLSYEQYF
TGTGCCAGCAGGCCCTGGACTGATCTCTCCTACGAGCAGTACTTC
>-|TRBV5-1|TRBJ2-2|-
CASSSGFNTGELFF
TGCGCCAGCAGCTCGGGTTTTAACACCGGGGAGCTGTTTTTT
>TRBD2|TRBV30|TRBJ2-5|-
CAWSGTAGGPGETQYF
TGTGCCTGGAGTGGCACAGCGGGGGGGCCGGGGGAGACCCAGTACTTC
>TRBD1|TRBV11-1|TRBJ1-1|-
CASSSRQGGTEAFF
TGTGCCAGCAGCAGCCGACAGGGCGGCACTGAAGCTTTCTTT
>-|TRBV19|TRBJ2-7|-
CASSSQGGAYEQYF
TGTGCCAGTAGCTCACAGGGGGGGGCCTACGAGCAGTACTTC
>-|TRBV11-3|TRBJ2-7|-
CASSLGGVGDEQYF
TGTGCCAGCAGCTTAGGGGGTGTAGGGGACGAGCAGTACTTC
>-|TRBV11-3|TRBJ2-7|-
CASSPRGEYEQYF
TGTGCCAGCAGCCCCCGAGGAGAGTACGAGCAGTACTTC
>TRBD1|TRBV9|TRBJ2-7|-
CASSVDGTGNEQYF
TGTGCCAGCAGCGTAGATGGGACAGGGAACGAGCAGTACTTC
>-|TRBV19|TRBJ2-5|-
CASSPTGVQETQYF
TGTGCCAGTAGCCCGACAGGAGTTCAAGAGACCCAGTACTTC